This TCR beta chain was sequenced in a study of shared clonotypes between healthy human individuals. Splitting of each subset's genomic DNA was done evenly across several immunoSEQ plates. Sequencing used immunoSEQ multiplex PCR; TCRdb keeps in-frame clones, though not all of them. This table has fewer than 400,000 clones, approximately 79% appearing once. V was cut by 1 base and J by 1 base, with 15 bases left in between. Germline-derived CDR1 and CDR2 are MGHRA and YSYEKL. There are 17 residues in the CDR3. The sample consisted of memory CD4+ T cells sorted from blood. The subset was: CD45RA-negative fraction. This sequence originates from a young man in good health. The chain is built from TRBV4-1 and TRBJ2-3; possible D gene TRBD2, 5 bases. The CDR3 region has the DNA TGCGCCAGCAGCCAAGTACGTGGCGGGTCCGGCACAGATACGCAGTATTTT. The encoded protein is CASSQVRGGSGTDTQYF.